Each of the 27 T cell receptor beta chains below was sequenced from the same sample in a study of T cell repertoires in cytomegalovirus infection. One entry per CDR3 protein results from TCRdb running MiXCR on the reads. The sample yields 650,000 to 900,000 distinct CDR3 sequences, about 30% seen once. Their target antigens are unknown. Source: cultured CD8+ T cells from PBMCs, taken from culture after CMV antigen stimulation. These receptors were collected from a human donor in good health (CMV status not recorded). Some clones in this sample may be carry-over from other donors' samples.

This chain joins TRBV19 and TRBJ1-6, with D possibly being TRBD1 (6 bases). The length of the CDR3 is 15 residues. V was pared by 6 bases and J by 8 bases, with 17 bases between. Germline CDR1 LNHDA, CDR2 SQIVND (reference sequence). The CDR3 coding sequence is TGTGCCAGTAGATCCGCGTCGGGGGGCGATTCACCCCTCCACTTT. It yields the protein CASRSASGGDSPLHF.

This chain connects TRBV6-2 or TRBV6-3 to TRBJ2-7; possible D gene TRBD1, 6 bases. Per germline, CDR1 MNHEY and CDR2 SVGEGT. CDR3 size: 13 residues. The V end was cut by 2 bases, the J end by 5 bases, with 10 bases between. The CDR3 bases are TGTGCCAGCAGTTACGCTCAGGGGCACGAGCAGTACGTC. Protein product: CASSYAQGHEQYV.

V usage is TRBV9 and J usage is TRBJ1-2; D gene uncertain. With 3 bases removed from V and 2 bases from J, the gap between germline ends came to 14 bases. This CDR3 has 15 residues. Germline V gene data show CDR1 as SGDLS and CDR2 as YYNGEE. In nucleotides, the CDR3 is TGTGCCAGCAGCGAGCCTTTGGGCATAAACTATGGCTACACCTTC. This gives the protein CASSEPLGINYGYTF.

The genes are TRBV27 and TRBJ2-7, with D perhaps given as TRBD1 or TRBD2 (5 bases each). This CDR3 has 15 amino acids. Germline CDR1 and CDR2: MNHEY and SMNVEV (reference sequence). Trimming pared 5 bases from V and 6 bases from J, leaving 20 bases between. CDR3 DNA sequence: TGTGCCAGCAGTCACCCTGAGGGGCGTCACGTCGAGCAGTACTTC. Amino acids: CASSHPEGRHVEQYF.

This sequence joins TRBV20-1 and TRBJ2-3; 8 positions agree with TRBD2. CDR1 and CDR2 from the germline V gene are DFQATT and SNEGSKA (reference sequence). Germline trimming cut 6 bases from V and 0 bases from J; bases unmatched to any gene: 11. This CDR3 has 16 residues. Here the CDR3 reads CSARSGGLPSTDTQYF. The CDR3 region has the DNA TGCAGTGCACGGAGCGGGGGACTCCCTAGCACAGATACGCAGTATTTT.

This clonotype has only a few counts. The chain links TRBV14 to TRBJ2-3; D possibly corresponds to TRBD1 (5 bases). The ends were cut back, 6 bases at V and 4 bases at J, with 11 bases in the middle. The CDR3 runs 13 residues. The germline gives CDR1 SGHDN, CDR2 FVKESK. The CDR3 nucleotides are TGTGCCAGCAGTTCAGGGAAGGCAGATACGCAGTATTTT. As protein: CASSSGKADTQYF.

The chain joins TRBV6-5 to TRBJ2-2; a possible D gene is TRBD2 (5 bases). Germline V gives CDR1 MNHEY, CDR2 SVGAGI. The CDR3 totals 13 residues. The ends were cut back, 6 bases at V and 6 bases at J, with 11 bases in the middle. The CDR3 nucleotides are TGTGCCAGCAGGCGGGTGCGTTCCGGGGAGCTGTTTTTT. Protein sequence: CASRRVRSGELFF.

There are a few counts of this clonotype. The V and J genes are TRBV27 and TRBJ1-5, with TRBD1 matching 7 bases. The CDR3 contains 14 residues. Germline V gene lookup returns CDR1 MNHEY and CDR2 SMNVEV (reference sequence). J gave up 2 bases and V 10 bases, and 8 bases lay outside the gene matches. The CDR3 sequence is CATTDRVGNQPQHF. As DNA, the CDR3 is TGTGCCACCACCGACAGGGTGGGCAATCAGCCCCAGCATTTT.

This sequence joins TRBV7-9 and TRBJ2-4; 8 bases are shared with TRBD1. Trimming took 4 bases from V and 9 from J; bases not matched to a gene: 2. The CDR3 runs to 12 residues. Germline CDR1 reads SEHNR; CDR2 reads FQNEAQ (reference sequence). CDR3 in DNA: TGTGCCAGCAGCTCAGGGGGCACCATTCAGTACTTC. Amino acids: CASSSGGTIQYF.

The CDR3 sequence is CSARDLVIPYEQYF. The DNA of the CDR3 is TGCAGTGCTAGAGATTTAGTTATTCCCTACGAGCAGTACTTC. The chain is built from TRBV20-1 and TRBJ2-7, with unresolved D. V lost 0 bases and J lost 2, with 11 bases in between. The germline CDR1 and CDR2 sequences are DFQATT and SNEGSKA (reference sequence). The CDR3 runs to 14 residues.

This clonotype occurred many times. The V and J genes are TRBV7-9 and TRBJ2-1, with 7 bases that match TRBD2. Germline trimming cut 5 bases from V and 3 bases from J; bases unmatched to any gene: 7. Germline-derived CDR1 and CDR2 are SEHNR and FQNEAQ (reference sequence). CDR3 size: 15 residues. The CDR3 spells CASSIKRGIYNEQFF. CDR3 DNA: TGTGCCAGCAGCATCAAGCGGGGCATCTACAATGAGCAGTTCTTC.

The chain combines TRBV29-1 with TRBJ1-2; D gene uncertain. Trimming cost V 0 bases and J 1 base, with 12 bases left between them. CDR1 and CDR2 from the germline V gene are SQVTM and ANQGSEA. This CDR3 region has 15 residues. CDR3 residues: CSVEDADHLNYGYTF. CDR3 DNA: TGCAGCGTTGAAGACGCAGACCACCTTAACTATGGCTACACCTTC.

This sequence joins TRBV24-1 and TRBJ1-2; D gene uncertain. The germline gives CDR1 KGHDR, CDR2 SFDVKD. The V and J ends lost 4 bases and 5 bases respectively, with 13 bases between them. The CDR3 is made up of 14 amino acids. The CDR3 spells CATSDQQDPYGYTF. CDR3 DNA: TGTGCCACCAGTGACCAACAAGATCCGTATGGCTACACCTTC.

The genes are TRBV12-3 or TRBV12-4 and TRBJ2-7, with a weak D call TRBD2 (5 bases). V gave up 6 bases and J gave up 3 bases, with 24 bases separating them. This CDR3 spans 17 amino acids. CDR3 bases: TGTGCCAGCAGCTTCCCGGACCTCCCCTTCGGGGTCTACGAGCAGTACTTC. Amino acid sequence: CASSFPDLPFGVYEQYF.

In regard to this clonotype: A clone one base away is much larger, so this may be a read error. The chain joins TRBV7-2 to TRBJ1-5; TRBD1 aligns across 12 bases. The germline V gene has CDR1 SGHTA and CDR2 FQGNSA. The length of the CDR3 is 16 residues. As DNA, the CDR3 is TGTGCCAGCAGAAGGGACAGGGGGCTGGGCAATCAGCCCCGGCATTTT. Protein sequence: CASRRDRGLGNQPRHF.

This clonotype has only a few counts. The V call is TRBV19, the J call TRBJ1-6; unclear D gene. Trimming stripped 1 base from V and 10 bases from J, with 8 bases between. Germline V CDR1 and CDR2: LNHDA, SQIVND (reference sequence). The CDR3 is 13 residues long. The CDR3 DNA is TGTGCCAGTAGTATAGCGGGTGCATCACCCCTCCACTTT. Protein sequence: CASSIAGASPLHF.

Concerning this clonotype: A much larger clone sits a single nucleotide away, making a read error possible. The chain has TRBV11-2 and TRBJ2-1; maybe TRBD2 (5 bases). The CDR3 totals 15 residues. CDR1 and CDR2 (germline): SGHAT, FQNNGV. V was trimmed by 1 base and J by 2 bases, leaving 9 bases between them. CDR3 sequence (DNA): TGTGCCAGCAGCTTAGCAGCGGCCCCCTACAATGAGCAGTTCTTC. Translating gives CASSLAAAPYNEQFF.

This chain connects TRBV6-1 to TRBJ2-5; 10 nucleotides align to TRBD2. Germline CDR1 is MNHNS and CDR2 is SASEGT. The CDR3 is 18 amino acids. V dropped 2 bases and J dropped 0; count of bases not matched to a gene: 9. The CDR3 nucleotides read TGTGCCAGCAGTGAAAGGAGTCTAGCGGGGGAGTACCAAGAGACCCAGTACTTC. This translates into CASSERSLAGEYQETQYF.

The CDR3 protein is CASSLRRGSTDTQYF. DNA of the CDR3: TGTGCCAGCAGCTTGAGGCGGGGGAGCACAGATACGCAGTATTTT. The V call is TRBV11-3, the J call TRBJ2-3, with TRBD2 matching 7 bases. Germline V CDR1 and CDR2: SGHNT, YENEEA. CDR3 length equals 15 residues. With 3 bases clipped from V and 0 bases from J, the junction kept 3 bases outside the gene matches.

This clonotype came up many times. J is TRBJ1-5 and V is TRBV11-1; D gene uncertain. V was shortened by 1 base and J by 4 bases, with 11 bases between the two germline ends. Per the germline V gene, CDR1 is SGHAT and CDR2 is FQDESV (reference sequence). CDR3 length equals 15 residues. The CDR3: CASSLGSAANQPQHF. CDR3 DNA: TGTGCCAGCAGCTTAGGGTCGGCAGCTAATCAGCCCCAGCATTTT.

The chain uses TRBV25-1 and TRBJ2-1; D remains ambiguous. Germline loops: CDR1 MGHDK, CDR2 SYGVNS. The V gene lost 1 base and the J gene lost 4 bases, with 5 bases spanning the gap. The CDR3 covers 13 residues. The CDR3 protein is CASSESEYNEQFF. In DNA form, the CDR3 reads TGTGCCAGCAGTGAATCAGAGTACAATGAGCAGTTCTTC.

DNA for the CDR3: TGTGCCAGCAGTTTAGTCCCCACAAGGCCCTTCTCCTACGAGCAGTACTTC. Translating it yields CASSLVPTRPFSYEQYF. The chain carries TRBV27 and TRBJ2-7, with no clear D. Germline V gene data show CDR1 as MNHEY and CDR2 as SMNVEV (reference sequence). Trimming removed 2 bases from V and 0 bases from J, with 17 bases in between. This CDR3 spans 17 amino acids.

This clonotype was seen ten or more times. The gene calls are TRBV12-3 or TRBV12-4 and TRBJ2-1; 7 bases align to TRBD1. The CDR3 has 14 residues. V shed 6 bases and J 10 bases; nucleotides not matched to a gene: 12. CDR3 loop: CASSRDSPNLEQFF. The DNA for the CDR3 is TGTGCCAGCAGCCGGGACAGTCCTAACCTGGAGCAGTTCTTC.

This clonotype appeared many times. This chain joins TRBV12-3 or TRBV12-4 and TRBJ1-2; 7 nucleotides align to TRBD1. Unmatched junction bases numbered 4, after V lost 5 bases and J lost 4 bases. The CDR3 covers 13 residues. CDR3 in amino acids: CASSRTGVYGYTF. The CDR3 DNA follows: TGTGCCAGCAGTCGGACAGGCGTCTATGGCTACACCTTC.

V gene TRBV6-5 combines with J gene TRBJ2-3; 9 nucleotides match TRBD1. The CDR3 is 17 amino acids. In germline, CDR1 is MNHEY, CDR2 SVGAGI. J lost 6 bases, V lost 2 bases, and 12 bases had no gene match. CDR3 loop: CASSYLRQGVLSDTQYF. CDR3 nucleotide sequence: TGTGCCAGCAGTTACCTCCGACAGGGGGTTTTATCGGATACGCAGTATTTT.

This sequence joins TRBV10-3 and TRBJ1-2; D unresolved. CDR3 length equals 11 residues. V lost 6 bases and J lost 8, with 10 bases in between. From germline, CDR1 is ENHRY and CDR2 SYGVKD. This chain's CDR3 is CAIRTIWGYTF. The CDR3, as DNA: TGTGCCATCAGGACCATTTGGGGCTACACCTTC.

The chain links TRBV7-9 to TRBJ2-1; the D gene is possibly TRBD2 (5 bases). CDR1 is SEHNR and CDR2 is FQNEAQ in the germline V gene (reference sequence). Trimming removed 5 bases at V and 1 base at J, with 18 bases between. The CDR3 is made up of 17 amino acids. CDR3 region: CASSTPRAGGSYNEQFF. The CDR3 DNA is TGTGCCAGCAGCACTCCTAGGGCGGGCGGATCCTACAATGAGCAGTTCTTC. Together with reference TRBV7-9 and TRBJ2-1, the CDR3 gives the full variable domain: DTGVSQNPRHKITKRGQNVTFRCDPISEHNRLYWYRQTLGQGPEFLTYFQNEAQLEKSRLLSDRFSAERPKGSFSTLEIQRTEQGDSAMYLCASSTPRAGGSYNEQFFGPGTRLTVL.